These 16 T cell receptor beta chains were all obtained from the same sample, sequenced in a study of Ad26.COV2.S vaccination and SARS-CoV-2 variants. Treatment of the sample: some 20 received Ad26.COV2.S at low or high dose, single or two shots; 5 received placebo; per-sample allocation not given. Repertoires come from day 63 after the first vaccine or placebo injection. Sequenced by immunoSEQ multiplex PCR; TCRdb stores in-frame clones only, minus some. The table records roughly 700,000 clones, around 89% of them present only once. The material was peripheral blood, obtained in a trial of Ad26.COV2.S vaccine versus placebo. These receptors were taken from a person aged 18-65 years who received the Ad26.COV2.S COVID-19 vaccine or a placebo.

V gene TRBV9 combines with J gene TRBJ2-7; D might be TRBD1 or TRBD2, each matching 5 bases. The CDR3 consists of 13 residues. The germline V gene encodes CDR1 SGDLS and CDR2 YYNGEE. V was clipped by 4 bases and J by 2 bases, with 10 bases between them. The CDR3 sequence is CASSLGTTYEQYF. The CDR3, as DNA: TGTGCCAGCAGCCTGGGGACCACCTACGAGCAGTACTTC.

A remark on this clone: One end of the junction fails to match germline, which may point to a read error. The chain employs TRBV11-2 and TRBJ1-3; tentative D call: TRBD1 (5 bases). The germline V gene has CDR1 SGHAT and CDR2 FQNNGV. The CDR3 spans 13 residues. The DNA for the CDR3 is TGTGCCAGCAGCTTTATGGGGGGAAACGCCATATATTTT. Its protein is CASSFMGGNAIYF. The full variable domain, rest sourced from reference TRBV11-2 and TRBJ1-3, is EAGVAQSPRYKIIEKRQSVAFWCNPISGHATLYWYQQILGQGPKLLIQFQNNGVVDDSQLPKDRFSAERLKGVDSTLKIQPAKLEDSAVYLCASSFMGGNAIYFGEGSWLTVV.

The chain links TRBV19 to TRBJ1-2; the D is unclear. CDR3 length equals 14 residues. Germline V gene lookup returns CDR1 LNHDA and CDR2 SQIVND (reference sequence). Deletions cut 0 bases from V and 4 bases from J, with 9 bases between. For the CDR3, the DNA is TGTGCCAGTAGTATAGATCTTGAAAGCTATGGCTACACCTTC. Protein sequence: CASSIDLESYGYTF.

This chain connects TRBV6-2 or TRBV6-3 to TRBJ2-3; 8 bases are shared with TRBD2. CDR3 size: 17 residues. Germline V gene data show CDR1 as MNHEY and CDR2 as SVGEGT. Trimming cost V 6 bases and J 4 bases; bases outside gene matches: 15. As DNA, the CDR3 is TGTGCCAGCAGCGACGGGCGGGGGGCCACCCTTGCAGATACGCAGTATTTT. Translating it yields CASSDGRGATLADTQYF.

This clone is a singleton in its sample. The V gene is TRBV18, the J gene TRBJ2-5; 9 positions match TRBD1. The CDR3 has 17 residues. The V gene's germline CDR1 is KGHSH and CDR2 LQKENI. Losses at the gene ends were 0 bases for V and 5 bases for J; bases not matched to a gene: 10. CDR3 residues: CASSPPGQGKSAETQYF. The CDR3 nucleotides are TGTGCCAGCTCACCACCGGGACAGGGAAAATCAGCGGAGACCCAGTACTTC.

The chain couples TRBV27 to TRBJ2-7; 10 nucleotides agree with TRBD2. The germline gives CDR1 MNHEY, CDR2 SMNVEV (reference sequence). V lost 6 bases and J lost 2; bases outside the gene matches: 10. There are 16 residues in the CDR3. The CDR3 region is CASSRLSGRSTYEQYF. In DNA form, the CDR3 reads TGTGCCAGCAGCCGACTTAGCGGGAGGTCGACCTACGAGCAGTACTTC.

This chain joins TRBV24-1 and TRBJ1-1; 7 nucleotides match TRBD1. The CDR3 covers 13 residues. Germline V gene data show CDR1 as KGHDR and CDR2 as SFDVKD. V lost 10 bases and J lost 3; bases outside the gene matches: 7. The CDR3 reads CATRTGDDTEAFF. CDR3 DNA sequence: TGTGCCACACGGACAGGTGATGACACTGAAGCTTTCTTT.

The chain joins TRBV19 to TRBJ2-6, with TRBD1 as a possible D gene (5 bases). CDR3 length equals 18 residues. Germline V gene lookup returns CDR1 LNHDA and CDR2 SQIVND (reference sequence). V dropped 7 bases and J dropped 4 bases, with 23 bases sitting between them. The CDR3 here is CASNPSHLQGSGANVLTF. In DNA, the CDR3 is TGTGCCAGTAACCCCTCCCATTTGCAGGGCTCCGGGGCCAACGTCCTGACTTTC.

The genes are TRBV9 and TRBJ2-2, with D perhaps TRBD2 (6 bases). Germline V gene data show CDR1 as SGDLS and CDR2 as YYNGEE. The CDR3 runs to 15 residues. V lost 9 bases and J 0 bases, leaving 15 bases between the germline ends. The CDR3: CATSRGTTNTGELFF. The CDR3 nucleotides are TGTGCCACCTCTCGGGGGACCACGAACACCGGGGAGCTGTTTTTT.

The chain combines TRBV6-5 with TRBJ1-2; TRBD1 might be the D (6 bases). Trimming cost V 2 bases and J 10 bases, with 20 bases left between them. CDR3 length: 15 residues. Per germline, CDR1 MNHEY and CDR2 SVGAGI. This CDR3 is CASSYPLDRKVDYTF. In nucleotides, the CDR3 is TGTGCCAGCAGTTACCCCCTAGACAGGAAGGTCGACTACACCTTC.

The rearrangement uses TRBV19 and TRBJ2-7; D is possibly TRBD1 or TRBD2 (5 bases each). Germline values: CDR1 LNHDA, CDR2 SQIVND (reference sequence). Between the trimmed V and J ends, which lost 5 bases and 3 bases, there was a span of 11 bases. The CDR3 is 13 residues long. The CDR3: CASSVGRNYEQYF. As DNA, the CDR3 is TGTGCCAGTAGTGTGGGACGGAACTACGAGCAGTACTTC.

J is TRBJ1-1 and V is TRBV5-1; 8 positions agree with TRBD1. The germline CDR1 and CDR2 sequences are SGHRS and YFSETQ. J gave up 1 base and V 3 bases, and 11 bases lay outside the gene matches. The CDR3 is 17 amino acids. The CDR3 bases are TGCGCCAGCAGCTACCGGTCGGAGACAGGGGCGAACACTGAAGCTTTCTTT. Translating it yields CASSYRSETGANTEAFF.

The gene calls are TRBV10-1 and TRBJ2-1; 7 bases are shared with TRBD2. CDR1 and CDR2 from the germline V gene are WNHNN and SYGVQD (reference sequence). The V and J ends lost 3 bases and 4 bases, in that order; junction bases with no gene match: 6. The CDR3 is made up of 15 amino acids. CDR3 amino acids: CASSEAGLRYNEQFF. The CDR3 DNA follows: TGCGCCAGCAGTGAAGCGGGACTCAGATACAATGAGCAGTTCTTC.

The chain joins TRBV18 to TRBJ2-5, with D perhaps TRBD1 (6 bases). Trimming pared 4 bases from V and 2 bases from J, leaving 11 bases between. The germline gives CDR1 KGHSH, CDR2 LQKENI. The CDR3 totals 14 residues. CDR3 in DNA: TGTGCCAGCTCACAGGGACACGGTCAAGAGACCCAGTACTTC. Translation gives CASSQGHGQETQYF.

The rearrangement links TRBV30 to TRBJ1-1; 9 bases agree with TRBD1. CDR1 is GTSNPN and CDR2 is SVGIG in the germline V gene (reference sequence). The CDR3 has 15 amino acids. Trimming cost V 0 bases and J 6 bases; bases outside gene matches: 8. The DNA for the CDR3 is TGTGCCTGGAGTGTACGTCGGACAGGGGTCCCTGAAGCTTTCTTT. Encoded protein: CAWSVRRTGVPEAFF.

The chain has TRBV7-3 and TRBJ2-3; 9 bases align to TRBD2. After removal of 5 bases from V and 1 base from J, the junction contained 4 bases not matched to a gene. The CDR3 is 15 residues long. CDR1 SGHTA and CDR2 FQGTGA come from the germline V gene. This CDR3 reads CASSNIAGGTDTQYF. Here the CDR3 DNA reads TGTGCCAGCAGCAATATAGCGGGGGGCACAGATACGCAGTATTTT.